The 25 T cell receptor beta chains presented below share a single source sample, sequenced in a study of blood T cell repertoires in COVID-19. Sequenced by immunoSEQ multiplex PCR; TCRdb stores in-frame clones only, minus some. The table lists roughly 160,000 clones, about 85% of them singletons. What was sequenced was peripheral blood. These TCRs come from a man older than 75 with COVID-19, enrolled during active disease.

The chain combines TRBV6-2 or TRBV6-3 with TRBJ1-4; D not resolved. The CDR3 has 13 amino acids. V was cut by 6 bases and J by 8 bases, with 13 bases left in between. Germline CDR1 is MNHEY and CDR2 is SVGEGT. CDR3 residues: CASSLEEGEKLFF. CDR3 nucleotides: TGTGCCAGCAGCCTCGAGGAGGGAGAAAAACTGTTTTTT.

The genes are TRBV29-1 and TRBJ1-1; D possibly corresponds to TRBD1 (6 bases). Trimming removed 6 bases at V and 1 base at J, with 9 bases between. The CDR3 runs to 12 residues. Germline V gene sequence: CDR1 SQVTM, CDR2 ANQGSEA. The CDR3 reads CSVRGANTEAFF. The CDR3 DNA reads as TGCAGCGTGCGGGGGGCGAACACTGAAGCTTTCTTT. Full variable domain (outside the CDR3, taken from reference TRBV29-1 and TRBJ1-1): SAVISQKPSRDICQRGTSLTIQCQVDSQVTMMFWYRQQPGQSLTLIATANQGSEATYESGFVIDKFPISRPNLTFSTLTVSNMSPEDSSIYLCSVRGANTEAFFGQGTRLTVV.

The gene calls are TRBV6-6 and TRBJ1-1; tentatively, D is TRBD1 (5 bases). The CDR3 length is 13 residues. The germline V gene has CDR1 MNHNY and CDR2 SVGAGI (reference sequence). Trimming took 8 bases from V and 6 from J, leaving 16 bases between them. CDR3 nucleotide sequence: TGTGCCAGCGCACAGGTAGGATCCTCTGAAGCTTTCTTT. Encoded protein: CASAQVGSSEAFF.

The chain links TRBV7-9 to TRBJ1-4; the D is unclear. Germline assignment: CDR1 SEHNR and CDR2 FQNEAQ (reference sequence). This CDR3 contains 14 residues. V was shortened by 5 bases and J by 3 bases, with 10 bases between the two germline ends. The chain's CDR3 is CASSRAEANEKLFF. The CDR3 coding sequence is TGTGCCAGCAGCCGGGCGGAGGCTAATGAAAAACTGTTTTTT.

The gene calls are TRBV7-9 and TRBJ2-7; 10 nucleotides line up with TRBD1. V dropped 3 bases and J dropped 3; count of bases not matched to a gene: 2. Germline assignment: CDR1 SEHNR and CDR2 FQNEAQ (reference sequence). This CDR3 comprises 14 residues. CDR3 sequence (DNA): TGTGCCAGCAGCTTGTGGGACAGGGGCTACGAGCAGTACTTC. Translating gives CASSLWDRGYEQYF.

The chain links TRBV25-1 to TRBJ1-5; no reliable D call. V lost 5 bases to trimming and J lost 0 bases, with 14 bases between them. CDR1 and CDR2 from the germline V gene are MGHDK and SYGVNS. CDR3 length: 16 residues. The CDR3 spells CASSPSGANSNQPQHF. Here the CDR3 DNA reads TGTGCCAGCAGTCCCTCCGGAGCGAATAGCAATCAGCCCCAGCATTTT.

This clone was recorded only once. The chain uses TRBV4-2 and TRBJ1-4, with D hard to call. The CDR3 contains 14 residues. In germline, CDR1 is LGHNA, CDR2 YNFKEQ. Trimming took off 0 bases at V and 8 bases at J, with 10 bases between the two ends. As DNA, the CDR3 is TGTGCCAGCAGCCAAGACCTGCAGGTCGAAAAACTGTTTTTT. Translation: CASSQDLQVEKLFF.

Here the CDR3 reads CASRGQGVEKLFF. CDR3 DNA sequence: TGTGCCAGCCGGGGACAGGGGGTAGAAAAACTGTTTTTT. The chain employs TRBV2 and TRBJ1-4, with 11 bases identical to TRBD1. This CDR3 is built from 13 residues. V gave up 8 bases and J gave up 8 bases; unmatched junction bases: 4. Germline assignment: CDR1 SNHLY and CDR2 FYNNEI.

The gene calls are TRBV3-1 (or the pseudogene TRBV3-2) and TRBJ1-4, with D possibly being TRBD1 (6 bases). Germline V gives CDR1 LGHDT, CDR2 YNNKEL (reference sequence). The V end was cut by 3 bases, the J end by 4 bases, with 9 bases between. CDR3 length: 14 residues. The CDR3 here is CASSQTGYNEKLFF. The CDR3 nucleotides are TGTGCCAGCAGCCAGACAGGCTATAATGAAAAACTGTTTTTT.

This chain connects TRBV11-2 to TRBJ2-3, with D hard to call. The CDR3 covers 13 residues. CDR1 SGHAT and CDR2 FQNNGV come from the germline V gene. Trimming removed 3 bases from V and 3 bases from J, with 7 bases in between. CDR3 loop: CASSFRLTDTQYF. The CDR3 nucleotides read TGTGCCAGCAGCTTTAGACTTACAGATACGCAGTATTTT.

The genes are TRBV7-2 and TRBJ2-1; 9 bases are shared with TRBD2. The CDR3 contains 18 residues. J lost 7 bases, V lost 4 bases, and 17 bases had no gene match. Looked up from germline, CDR1 is SGHTA and CDR2 is FQGNSA. The CDR3 DNA reads as TGTGCCAGCAGCTCAAATCCGCGGGGGCTAGCGGGGACGAATGAGCAGTTCTTC. Translating it yields CASSSNPRGLAGTNEQFF.

The gene calls are TRBV20-1 and TRBJ2-7; no clear D. This CDR3 spans 11 amino acids. V gave up 3 bases and J gave up 9 bases, with 12 bases separating them. CDR1 is DFQATT, CDR2 SNEGSKA, per germline (reference sequence). This CDR3 reads CSARIVSGQYF. The CDR3 DNA reads TGCAGTGCTAGGATCGTATCAGGGCAGTACTTC.

This clone was seen just once. The chain combines TRBV9 with TRBJ1-4; a possible D gene is TRBD1 (5 bases). CDR1 is SGDLS and CDR2 is YYNGEE in the germline V gene. With 3 bases removed from V and 8 bases from J, the gap between germline ends came to 14 bases. The CDR3 sequence is 14 residues long. CDR3 protein: CASSAQGRGEKLFF. The CDR3, as DNA: TGTGCCAGCAGCGCGCAGGGTCGCGGCGAAAAACTGTTTTTT.

The chain couples TRBV5-1 to TRBJ1-5, with D hard to call. The CDR3 length is 14 residues. Germline assignment: CDR1 SGHRS and CDR2 YFSETQ. V lost 4 bases, J lost 6 bases, and 14 bases lay in between. The CDR3 spells CASSPGGGSQPQHF. CDR3 in DNA: TGCGCCAGCAGCCCCGGAGGAGGGAGTCAGCCCCAGCATTTT.

This clone came up once. The chain joins TRBV6-1 to TRBJ2-7; D gene uncertain. Germline CDR1 is MNHNS and CDR2 is SASEGT. This CDR3 has 15 residues. Trimming took 3 bases from V and 2 from J, leaving 14 bases between them. DNA of the CDR3: TGTGCCAGCAGTGACCCGACAAACCCTACCTACGAGCAGTACTTC. Translating gives CASSDPTNPTYEQYF.

The genes are TRBV4-1 and TRBJ1-1; 7 bases fit TRBD1. V gave up 4 bases and J gave up 1 base; unmatched junction bases: 12. CDR3 length: 17 residues. Germline CDR1 reads MGHRA; CDR2 reads YSYEKL. The CDR3 is CASSPSLSDRANTEAFF. CDR3 sequence (DNA): TGCGCCAGCAGCCCATCCCTTTCCGACAGGGCGAACACTGAAGCTTTCTTT.

The gene calls are TRBV29-1 and TRBJ2-5; D possibly corresponds to TRBD2 (5 bases). This CDR3 comprises 12 residues. Germline assignment: CDR1 SQVTM and CDR2 ANQGSEA. Between the trimmed V and J ends, which lost 7 bases and 6 bases, there was a span of 15 bases. This CDR3 is CSAAWELKTQYF. The CDR3 region has the DNA TGCAGCGCCGCTTGGGAGCTCAAGACCCAGTACTTC.

The chain couples TRBV5-1 to TRBJ2-5, with 7 bases matching TRBD1. V was clipped by 7 bases and J by 4 bases; unmatched bases: 4. The germline V gene encodes CDR1 SGHRS and CDR2 YFSETQ. The CDR3 is made up of 12 amino acids. For the CDR3, the DNA is TGCGCCAGCTTTCGGACAGGAGAGACCCAGTACTTC. Encoded protein: CASFRTGETQYF.

The chain links TRBV2 to TRBJ2-6, with a weak D call TRBD1 (6 bases). With 1 base removed from V and 4 bases from J, the gap between germline ends came to 8 bases. The CDR3 covers 15 residues. Germline V lookup: CDR1 SNHLY, CDR2 FYNNEI. The chain's CDR3 is CASSEEGTGANVLTF. The CDR3 DNA reads TGTGCCAGCAGTGAAGAAGGGACAGGGGCCAACGTCCTGACTTTC.

In this sample, this clone turned up a few times. V usage is TRBV3-1 (or the pseudogene TRBV3-2) and J usage is TRBJ1-4; no clear D. The CDR3 loop spans 14 amino acids. The V end lost 6 bases, the J end lost 5 bases, and 13 bases lay between the germline ends. CDR1 and CDR2 (germline): LGHDT, YNNKEL (reference sequence). DNA of the CDR3: TGTGCCAGCAGTCCAGGCCTCATAAATGAAAAACTGTTTTTT. Translation gives CASSPGLINEKLFF.

This clone was picked up one time. This chain links TRBV6-1 with TRBJ1-5, with a weak D call TRBD1 (6 bases). Looked up from germline, CDR1 is MNHNS and CDR2 is SASEGT. V lost 5 bases, J lost 3 bases, and 11 bases lay in between. The CDR3 totals 14 residues. CDR3 sequence reads: CASSSQGFNQPQHF. CDR3 coding DNA: TGTGCCAGCAGTTCACAGGGTTTCAATCAGCCCCAGCATTTT.

The chain combines TRBV24-1 with TRBJ2-2, with 8 bases lining up with TRBD1. The CDR3 totals 16 residues. J gave up 0 bases and V 4 bases, and 3 bases lay outside the gene matches. Germline CDR1 KGHDR, CDR2 SFDVKD. CDR3 residues: CATSDPGGANTGELFF. The CDR3 region has the DNA TGTGCCACCAGTGACCCAGGGGGCGCGAACACCGGGGAGCTGTTTTTT.

This clone came up once. The gene calls are TRBV7-9 and TRBJ2-1; no firm D call. This CDR3 spans 11 amino acids. Germline loops: CDR1 SEHNR, CDR2 FQNEAQ (reference sequence). Trimming stripped 5 bases from V and 8 bases from J, with 7 bases between. The CDR3 spells CASSREYEQFF. As DNA, the CDR3 is TGTGCCAGCAGCCGAGAATATGAGCAGTTCTTC.

The V and J genes are TRBV5-1 and TRBJ2-3, with D possibly TRBD1 on 6 matching bases. The CDR3 totals 16 residues. Germline V gene lookup returns CDR1 SGHRS and CDR2 YFSETQ. V was shortened by 0 bases and J by 3 bases, with 14 bases between the two germline ends. CDR3 nucleotide sequence: TGCGCCAGCAGCTTGGCCAACGGCAGGGGAACAGATACGCAGTATTTT. Protein: CASSLANGRGTDTQYF. Based on the CDR3 plus reference TRBV5-1 and TRBJ2-3, the full variable domain is KAGVTQTPRYLIKTRGQQVTLSCSPISGHRSVSWYQQTPGQGLQFLFEYFSETQRNKGNFPGRFSGRQFSNSRSEMNVSTLELGDSALYLCASSLANGRGTDTQYFGPGTRLTVL.

The V call is TRBV7-8, the J call TRBJ1-4; 7 bases are a match to TRBD1. The CDR3 consists of 15 residues. J gave up 4 bases and V 5 bases, and 7 bases lay outside the gene matches. CDR1 and CDR2 from the germline V gene are SGHVS and FQNEAQ. The CDR3: CASSLSTGINEKLFF. In nucleotides, the CDR3 is TGTGCCAGCAGCCTGTCGACAGGGATTAATGAAAAACTGTTTTTT.